This T cell receptor beta chain was sequenced in a study of OX40 agonist ivuxolimab in advanced cancers. Overall study context: As their treatment, patients were administered ivuxolimab, an agonistic anti-OX40 (CD134) antibody. Study-wide points: Clonal expansion from baseline to week 6 occurred in both CD4+ and CD8+ T cells.

Turning to this clone: The antigen remains undetermined.

Assay: immunoSEQ multiplex PCR; the TCRdb copy retains only in-frame clones and omits some. The sample yields roughly 80,000 clones, around 86% seen once. Germline loops: CDR1 MDHEN, CDR2 SYDVKM. Deletions cut 6 bases from V and 4 bases from J, with 25 bases between. The CDR3 has 18 residues. The material was CD4+ or CD8+ T cells sorted from blood, obtained in a trial of the OX40 agonist ivuxolimab. The genes are TRBV28 and TRBJ1-5, with D unclear. This clonotype was obtained from an adult with an advanced solid tumor such as melanoma, head and neck, liver or kidney cancer. For the CDR3, the DNA is TGTGCCAGCAGCCGCCCGCCCGGGTCCCGTCGGGCAAATCAGCCCCAGCATTTT. Translation gives CASSRPPGSRRANQPQHF.